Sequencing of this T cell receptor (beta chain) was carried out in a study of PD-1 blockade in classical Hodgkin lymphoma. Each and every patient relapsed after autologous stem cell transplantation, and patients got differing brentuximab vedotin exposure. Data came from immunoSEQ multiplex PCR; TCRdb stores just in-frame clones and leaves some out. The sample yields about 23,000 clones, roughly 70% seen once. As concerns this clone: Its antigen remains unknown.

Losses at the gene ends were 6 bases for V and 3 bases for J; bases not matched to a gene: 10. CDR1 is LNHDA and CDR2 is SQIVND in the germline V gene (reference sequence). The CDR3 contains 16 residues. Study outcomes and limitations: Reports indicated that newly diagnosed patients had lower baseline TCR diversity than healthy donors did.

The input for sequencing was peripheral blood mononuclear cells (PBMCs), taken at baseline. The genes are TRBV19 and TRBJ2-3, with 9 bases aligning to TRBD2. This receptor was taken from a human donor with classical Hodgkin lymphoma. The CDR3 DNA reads TGTGCCAGTAGGATCGGACGCGGGAGGGCTACAGATACGCAGTATTTT. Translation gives CASRIGRGRATDTQYF.